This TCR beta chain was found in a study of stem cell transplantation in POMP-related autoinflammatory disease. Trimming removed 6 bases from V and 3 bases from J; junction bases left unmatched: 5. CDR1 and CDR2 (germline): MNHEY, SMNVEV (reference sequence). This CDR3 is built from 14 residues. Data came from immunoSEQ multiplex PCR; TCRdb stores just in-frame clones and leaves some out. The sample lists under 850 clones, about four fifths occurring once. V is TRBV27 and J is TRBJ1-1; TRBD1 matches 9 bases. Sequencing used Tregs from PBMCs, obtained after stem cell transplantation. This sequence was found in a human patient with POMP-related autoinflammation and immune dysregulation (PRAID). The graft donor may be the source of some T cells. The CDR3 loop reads CASRTGGLDTEAFF. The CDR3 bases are TGTGCCAGCAGGACAGGGGGTTTGGACACTGAAGCTTTCTTT.